A selection of T cell receptor beta chains follows, all from one sample in a study of radiation and T cells in renal cell carcinoma. Data came from immunoSEQ multiplex PCR; TCRdb stores just in-frame clones and leaves some out. Of 150,000 to 200,000 clones in the sample, 88% were seen once. The sequencing here drew on blood, taken from a patient whose treatment included radiotherapy and nephrectomy. The receptors stem from a woman in her fifties or sixties with renal cell carcinoma. Each CDR3 is given with its conserved first and last residue. The D gene is left open where the match is weak. Clone size, where shown, is once, few, many, or a class for clones that have expanded.

j_call	d_call	clone_size	v_call	cdr3_aa	cdr3_nt
TRBJ2-1	TRBD2	NA	TRBV2	CASRKTSGGADEQFF	TGTGCCAGCAGGAAAACTAGCGGGGGGGCCGATGAGCAGTTCTTC
TRBJ1-2	TRBD1	NA	TRBV6-4	CASSDTGGSWDGYTF	TGTGCCAGCAGTGATACAGGGGGCTCGTGGGATGGCTACACCTTC
TRBJ1-2	NA	few	TRBV7-2	CACSTSTYGYTF	TGTGCCTGCTCCACAAGTACCTATGGCTACACCTTC
TRBJ1-5	TRBD1	NA	TRBV5-6	CASSPDRVESNQPQHF	TGTGCCAGCAGCCCAGACAGGGTTGAGAGCAATCAGCCCCAGCATTTT
TRBJ2-1	NA	NA	TRBV5-6	CASSAGPKGQVHEQFF	TGTGCCAGCAGCGCGGGACCGAAAGGTCAAGTCCATGAGCAGTTCTTC
TRBJ2-5	NA	NA	TRBV7-2	CASSLPPTQAQYF	TGTGCCAGCAGCCTCCCTCCCACACAGGCCCAGTACTTC
TRBJ1-1	NA	few	TRBV25-1	CASSGGLTALTFF	TGTGCCAGCAGTGGGGGATTGACCGCCCTGACTTTCTTT
TRBJ2-3	TRBD2	NA	TRBV7-7	CASSPGLAGNADTQYF	TGTGCTAGCAGCCCGGGACTAGCGGGGAACGCAGATACGCAGTATTTT
TRBJ2-1	TRBD2	NA	TRBV7-2	CASSAFAGGPYEQFF	TGTGCCAGCAGCGCATTTGCGGGGGGGCCCTATGAGCAGTTCTTC
TRBJ2-3	TRBD1	NA	TRBV9	CASSEFGTASTDTQYF	TGTGCCAGCAGCGAGTTCGGGACAGCTAGCACAGATACGCAGTATTTT
TRBJ2-1	NA	NA	TRBV21-1	CASSRPEQFF	TGTGCCAGCAGCAGACCTGAGCAGTTCTTC
TRBJ1-1	NA	NA	TRBV2	CASSAGSHLDVSTEAFF	TGTGCCAGCAGTGCCGGCAGTCACCTCGATGTTAGCACTGAAGCTTTCTTT
TRBJ2-2	NA	NA	TRBV4-2	CASSQEWTGELFF	TGTGCCAGCAGCCAAGAGTGGACCGGGGAGCTGTTTTTT
TRBJ1-1	NA	NA	TRBV19	CASSIDLNPWGNTEAFF	TGTGCCAGTAGTATAGATTTAAACCCCTGGGGGAACACTGAAGCTTTCTTT
TRBJ1-2	NA	NA	TRBV19	CASAQLNYGYTF	TGTGCCAGTGCACAGCTAAACTATGGCTACACCTTC
TRBJ2-1	TRBD1	NA	TRBV5-4	CASSWTGTGNNEQFF	TGTGCCAGCAGCTGGACCGGGACAGGGAACAATGAGCAGTTCTTC
TRBJ2-7	NA	NA	TRBV29-1	CSVWSQGIRDEQYF	TGCAGCGTTTGGTCGCAGGGAATAAGGGACGAGCAGTACTTC
TRBJ2-2	TRBD1	once	TRBV6-1	CASSSRQGAGGELFF	TGTGCCAGCAGTAGTCGACAGGGGGCTGGCGGGGAGCTGTTTTTT
TRBJ2-1	NA	NA	TRBV30	CAWSEYNEQFF	TGTGCCTGGAGCGAATACAATGAGCAGTTCTTC
TRBJ1-2	NA	NA	TRBV6-5	CASSGGDFQGYTF	TGTGCCAGCTCCGGAGGGGACTTCCAGGGCTACACCTTC
TRBJ1-2	NA	NA	TRBV11-2	CASSLDRGGNYGYTF	TGTGCCAGCAGCTTAGATCGGGGAGGGAACTATGGCTACACCTTC
TRBJ1-5	NA	NA	TRBV7-8	CASSLQGSYSNQPQHF	TGTGCCAGCAGCTTACAGGGTTCCTATAGCAATCAGCCCCAGCATTTT
TRBJ2-2	NA	NA	TRBV29-1	CSVSTVGTGELFF	TGCAGCGTATCAACAGTGGGGACCGGGGAGCTGTTTTTT